This T cell receptor (beta chain) originates from a study of blood T cell repertoires in COVID-19. The CDR3 contains 15 residues. The J segment lost 6 bases and the V segment lost 5 bases, leaving 5 bases of the junction unmatched. CDR1 and CDR2 (germline): SNHLY, FYNNEI. Profiling relied on immunoSEQ multiplex PCR, and the TCRdb table lists in-frame clones only, not all of them. The sample includes a few hundred thousand clones, 75% to 90% seen only once; the top ten take approximately 4%. The chain recombines TRBV2 with TRBJ2-1, with 12 bases lining up with TRBD2. The source material was peripheral blood. The source is a woman in her thirties or forties with acute or convalescent COVID-19. CDR3 residues: CASSLTSGGRNEQFF. In DNA form, the CDR3 reads TGTGCCAGCAGTCTGACTAGCGGGGGACGCAATGAGCAGTTCTTC.